These 2 T cell receptor beta chains were all obtained from the same sample, sequenced in a study of T cell responses to AZD1222 COVID-19 vaccine. Clones were read by immunoSEQ multiplex PCR, and TCRdb kept only the in-frame ones, dropping some. The data contain roughly 190,000 clones, just over 90% of them singletons. Sequenced material: peripheral blood, taken 28 days after the second AZD1222 dose. All receptors come from an adult who received the AZD1222 COVID-19 vaccine.

The rearrangement links TRBV19 to TRBJ2-7, with a tentative D call TRBD2 (6 bases). The CDR3 runs 14 residues. Trimming cost V 3 bases and J 2 bases, with 11 bases left between them. Germline CDR1 reads LNHDA; CDR2 reads SQIVND (reference sequence). Written as DNA, the CDR3 is TGTGCCAGTAGTATGGGGAGGACTGCCTACGAGCAGTACTTC. Translation gives CASSMGRTAYEQYF.

CDR3 amino acids: CASSLEQLRYTF. The CDR3 region has the DNA TGTGCCAGCAGCTTAGAACAGCTCCGCTACACCTTC. J is TRBJ1-2 and V is TRBV7-9; no clear D. Germline-derived CDR1 and CDR2 are SEHNR and FQNEAQ (reference sequence). CDR3 length: 12 residues. Trimming cost V 1 base and J 9 bases, with 9 bases left between them.